This TCR beta chain comes out of a study of blood T cell repertoires in COVID-19 (dated by TCRdb to 2019 to 2021). With regard to the full study: Collaborator samples came from the United States, Italy and Spain and covered acute and convalescent phases of COVID-19. Subjects who had been exposed to COVID-19, were actively infected with it, or had recovered from it provided the deeply sampled blood TCRbeta repertoires that made up the dataset. Where HLA class I and class II types were available, the types were taken from metadata supplied by the sample provider, not from assay-based typing. The prospective study material was composed of cDNA or gDNA derived from T cells, B-cell-depleted T cells, or PBMCs. Nearly every sample came with metadata listing a de-identified subject ID, COVID-19 status, age in years and sex. The samples were drawn from the first 160 participants of the ongoing ImmuneRACE study and from 1,254 subjects provided by 6 global collaborators. The repertoires were made available in a free public database intended to serve as a resource for research on the immune response to SARS-CoV-2. The paper's findings and limits, for the study overall: The quantity of clinical and demographic metadata differed by source and by participant and was supplied without curation.

As encoded in the germline V gene (reference sequence), CDR1 is GTSNPN while CDR2 is SVGIG. V is pruned by 5 bases and J by 4 bases, leaving 11 bases of the junction without a gene match. The CDR3 has 14 amino acids, counting the end cysteine and phenylalanine. Only CDR3 DNA remains: 42 bases, in frame from the first base. The immunoSEQ Assay, a bias-controlled multiplex PCR, was used to amplify TCRbeta CDR3 regions from genomic DNA. Per the source publication's procedure: Nucleated cell counts per sample were estimated from amplification of reference gene primers within the assay. To quantify the absolute abundance of each unique TCRbeta CDR3 rearrangement, sequence reads were collapsed and filtered. For each sample, productive Simpson clonality was calculated as the square root of Simpson's diversity index across productive rearrangements. Sourced from immuneACCESS, this table was stored by TCRdb with only in-frame sequences that have V and J called. A share of the clones is absent; for the studies checked, an unresolved V gene accounts for under half, and the remainder has no known explanation. The V and J calls and clone size were taken over from that table, and D and trimming were inferred from the DNA. This sample has 150,000 to 200,000 clones in its table, and over 75% of those were observed once. Together, the top ten hold 15% to 20% of the sample.

One collaborating source in Seattle enrolled patients during active infection and followed them longitudinally through the course of disease. Collaborating institutions collected whole blood in K2EDTA tubes following their own protocols. For TCRbeta analysis, collaborators shipped samples as frozen whole blood, isolated PBMCs, or DNA extracted from either of those sample types. Details on this clone: This clone's antigen is unknown. The input lacks base qualities; no much larger clone sits a single base away.

The receptor was isolated from a person aged 70 to 79 with COVID-19, enrolled during active disease. Sequences were obtained from peripheral blood. The chain employs TRBV30 and TRBJ2-7; 7 central nucleotides agree with TRBD2. The sequenced DNA: TGTGCCTGGCCCCTTTGCGGGAGATCGTACGAGCAGTACTTC. The translation is CAWPLCGRSYEQYF. Reference TRBV30 and TRBJ2-7 proteins supply the regions before and after the CDR3; the full variable domain is: SQTIHQWPATLVQPVGSPLSLECTVEGTSNPNLYWYRQAAGRGLQLLFYSVGIGQISSEVPQNLSASRPQDRQFILSSKKLLLSDSGFYLCAWPLCGRSYEQYFGPGTRLTVT.